The 2 T cell receptor beta chains below were found in one sample sequenced in a study of control samples from healthy donors and cancer patients. Sequenced by immunoSEQ multiplex PCR; TCRdb stores in-frame clones only, minus some. The sample contains 160,000 or so clones, roughly 94% of which appear only once. Sequencing was carried out using blood. The source is a woman aged 40 to 50 in good health.

The chain joins TRBV9 to TRBJ2-1; weak D call: TRBD2 (5 bases). Germline loops: CDR1 SGDLS, CDR2 YYNGEE. The V end was cut by 0 bases, the J end by 2 bases, with 9 bases between. CDR3 length: 15 amino acids. CDR3 sequence reads: CASSVVASTYNEQFF. In DNA, the CDR3 is TGTGCCAGCAGCGTAGTAGCGAGTACCTACAATGAGCAGTTCTTC.

This clone was picked up one time. This chain connects TRBV27 to TRBJ1-5; D remains unclear. CDR1 is MNHEY and CDR2 is SMNVEV in the germline V gene (reference sequence). The V end lost 0 bases, the J end lost 3 bases, and 9 bases lay between the germline ends. The length of the CDR3 is 15 residues. CDR3 protein: CASSLSRQFNQPQHF. The CDR3 DNA reads TGTGCCAGCAGTTTATCGCGGCAGTTCAATCAGCCCCAGCATTTT.